The 29 T cell receptor beta chains below were found in one sample sequenced in a study of shared clonotypes between healthy human individuals. Here immunoSEQ multiplex PCR was the method, and the copy in TCRdb shows in-frame clones only, minus some. The data show about 1,500,000 clones, over 95% seen once. Sequencing input: naive CD4+ T cells sorted from blood. The subset: CD45RA+ positively selected. The receptors stem from a young man in good health.

This chain connects TRBV4-1 to TRBJ2-2; D is uncertain. The CDR3 covers 11 residues. Trimming removed 7 bases at V and 5 bases at J, with 5 bases between. Germline loops: CDR1 MGHRA, CDR2 YSYEKL. The CDR3 spells CASTETGELFF. Here the CDR3 DNA reads TGCGCCAGCACCGAAACCGGGGAGCTGTTTTTT.

The J gene is TRBJ2-7, the V gene TRBV7-3; tentatively, D is TRBD1 (7 bases). Trimming took 5 bases from V and 2 from J, leaving 16 bases between them. This CDR3 region has 15 residues. CDR1 and CDR2 from the germline V gene are SGHTA and FQGTGA. As DNA, the CDR3 is TGTGCCAGCAGCCCCGGGGGACAGTTCCCCTACGAGCAGTACTTC. Amino acid sequence: CASSPGGQFPYEQYF. Looking up the rest from reference TRBV7-3 and TRBJ2-7 gives the full variable domain: GAGVSQTPSNKVTEKGKYVELRCDPISGHTALYWYRQSLGQGPEFLIYFQGTGAADDSGLPNDRFFAVRPEGSVSTLKIQRTERGDSAVYLCASSPGGQFPYEQYFGPGTRLTVT.

The rearrangement links TRBV11-2 to TRBJ1-2; 9 nucleotides line up with TRBD1. V was pared by 5 bases and J by 1 base, with 14 bases of the junction left unmatched. Germline V CDR1 and CDR2: SGHAT, FQNNGV. The length of the CDR3 is 18 residues. The CDR3 DNA sequence: TGTGCCAGCAGCCGGATGCCGGTAACAGGGGGCGGTAACTATGGCTACACCTTC. Residues: CASSRMPVTGGGNYGYTF. Full variable domain (missing parts from reference TRBV11-2 and TRBJ1-2): EAGVAQSPRYKIIEKRQSVAFWCNPISGHATLYWYQQILGQGPKLLIQFQNNGVVDDSQLPKDRFSAERLKGVDSTLKIQPAKLEDSAVYLCASSRMPVTGGGNYGYTFGSGTRLTVV.

DNA of the CDR3: TGTGCCACCAGCAGAGGGGGCGGATTCACAGATACGCAGTATTTT. Protein sequence: CATSRGGGFTDTQYF. This chain joins TRBV15 and TRBJ2-3, with D maybe TRBD1 (5 bases). The CDR3 extends over 15 amino acids. V lost 1 base, J lost 2 bases, and 10 bases lay in between. CDR1 is LNHNV, CDR2 YYDKDF, per germline (reference sequence).

CDR3 sequence: CASSAGQAYEQYF. DNA of the CDR3: TGTGCCAGCAGTGCAGGACAGGCCTACGAGCAGTACTTC. The J gene is TRBJ2-7, the V gene TRBV6-1, with TRBD1 identical over 7 bases. The V segment lost 4 bases and the J segment 2 bases; nucleotides outside the gene matches: 2. This CDR3 comprises 13 residues. Germline V gene data show CDR1 as MNHNS and CDR2 as SASEGT.

The chain recombines TRBV27 with TRBJ1-1; D not resolved. The length of the CDR3 is 16 residues. Looked up from germline, CDR1 is MNHEY and CDR2 is SMNVEV (reference sequence). Trimming removed 5 bases at V and 1 base at J, with 17 bases between. The CDR3 DNA sequence: TGTGCCAGCAGTCATACGACAAGACTACAGAACACTGAAGCTTTCTTT. Encoded protein: CASSHTTRLQNTEAFF.

The chain uses TRBV10-1 and TRBJ2-2, with a possible D match to TRBD2 (5 bases). V was shortened by 4 bases and J by 7 bases, with 7 bases between the two germline ends. This CDR3 comprises 12 residues. Germline CDR1 and CDR2: WNHNN and SYGVQD (reference sequence). The CDR3, as DNA: TGCGCCAGCAGTGTAGCGTTCGGGGAGCTGTTTTTT. Its protein product is CASSVAFGELFF.

This clone was seen a single time. This chain uses TRBV18 with TRBJ1-2, with D perhaps TRBD1 (6 bases). V shed 3 bases and J shed 0 bases, with 11 bases lying between them. Germline V gene data show CDR1 as KGHSH and CDR2 as LQKENI. The CDR3 spans 15 residues. The CDR3 DNA sequence: TGTGCCAGCTCACCGGGACACCAGGCTAACTATGGCTACACCTTC. Translated: CASSPGHQANYGYTF.

V and J are TRBV6-1 and TRBJ2-7; D is unresolved. V was trimmed by 7 bases and J by 2 bases, leaving 12 bases between them. Per the germline V gene, CDR1 is MNHNS and CDR2 is SASEGT. The CDR3 is 13 amino acids. The DNA of the CDR3 is TGTGCCAGCAAACGCTCTAATACCTACGAGCAGTACTTC. Its translation is CASKRSNTYEQYF.

The V gene is TRBV14, the J gene TRBJ2-2; maybe TRBD1 (6 bases). The germline V and J ends were trimmed by 4 bases and 3 bases, with 12 bases remaining between them. The CDR3 loop spans 15 amino acids. Germline lookup yields CDR1 SGHDN and CDR2 FVKESK. The CDR3 DNA reads TGTGCCAGCAGCCTGCGACAGGTCCACACCGGGGAGCTGTTTTTT. It yields the protein CASSLRQVHTGELFF.

A note on this clone: Other DNA sequences of this sample code for an identical CDR3. This chain uses TRBV9 with TRBJ1-1; D is perhaps TRBD1 (6 bases). Trimming took off 2 bases at V and 0 bases at J, with 8 bases between the two ends. CDR1 is SGDLS, CDR2 YYNGEE, per germline. This CDR3 has 14 residues. The CDR3, as DNA: TGTGCCAGCAGCGTCGGGGGCATGAACACTGAAGCTTTCTTT. Its translation: CASSVGGMNTEAFF.

The chain recombines TRBV7-9 with TRBJ2-3, with D perhaps TRBD1 (6 bases). The V gene's germline CDR1 is SEHNR and CDR2 FQNEAQ (reference sequence). This CDR3 has 16 residues. Trimming removed 1 base at V and 3 bases at J, with 14 bases between. The CDR3 DNA follows: TGTGCCAGCAGCTTAGAATTAGGGACATGGACAGATACGCAGTATTTT. Encoded protein: CASSLELGTWTDTQYF.

Concerning this clone: At the DNA level, this CDR3 is encoded by other sequences in the same sample as well. The chain joins TRBV28 to TRBJ2-7; D remains ambiguous. V lost 1 base and J 2 bases, leaving 3 bases between the germline ends. The CDR3 is made up of 12 amino acids. Per germline, CDR1 MDHEN and CDR2 SYDVKM. CDR3 protein: CASSLSPYEQYF. In DNA form, the CDR3 reads TGTGCCAGCAGTTTATCGCCCTACGAGCAGTACTTC.

The V and J genes are TRBV10-2 and TRBJ1-1; no clear D gene. This CDR3 has 11 amino acids. V was pared by 8 bases and J by 6 bases, with 10 bases between. The germline V gene has CDR1 WSHSY and CDR2 SAAADI. CDR3 sequence (DNA): TGCGCCAGCCTTTGGGGTGCTGAAGCTTTCTTT. This sequence encodes CASLWGAEAFF.

The chain couples TRBV28 to TRBJ1-5; tentative D call: TRBD1 (6 bases). Germline CDR1 reads MDHEN; CDR2 reads SYDVKM. Trimming removed 5 bases at V and 1 base at J, with 6 bases between. The CDR3 contains 13 residues. CDR3 sequence (DNA): TGTGCCAGCAGTGGGGGCAGCAATCAGCCCCAGCATTTT. Its protein is CASSGGSNQPQHF. The entire variable domain, with the rest obtained from reference TRBV28 and TRBJ1-5, is as follows: DVKVTQSSRYLVKRTGEKVFLECVQDMDHENMFWYRQDPGLGLRLIYFSYDVKMKEKGDIPEGYSVSREKKERFSLILESASTNQTSMYLCASSGGSNQPQHFGDGTRLSIL.

The rearrangement uses TRBV18 and TRBJ1-2, with 10 bases aligning to TRBD1. The CDR3 consists of 15 residues. Germline V gives CDR1 KGHSH, CDR2 LQKENI. The V segment lost 2 bases and the J segment 2 bases; nucleotides outside the gene matches: 2. The DNA for the CDR3 is TGTGCCAGCTCACCAGCGGGACAGGGGAACTATGGCTACACCTTC. The encoded protein is CASSPAGQGNYGYTF.

The chain couples TRBV6-1 to TRBJ2-2; D gene unclear. V was shortened by 0 bases and J by 8 bases, with 7 bases between the two germline ends. Germline CDR1 and CDR2: MNHNS and SASEGT. The CDR3 spans 13 residues. CDR3 sequence: CASSEAKIGELFF. The CDR3 DNA reads as TGTGCCAGCAGTGAAGCGAAAATAGGGGAGCTGTTTTTT.

The genes are TRBV5-4 and TRBJ2-7; D unclear. CDR1 SGHNT and CDR2 YYREEE come from the germline V gene (reference sequence). V was cut by 2 bases and J by 2 bases, with 8 bases left in between. The CDR3 has 13 residues. The CDR3 DNA follows: TGTGCCAGCAGCTTAAATCAGGCCTACGAGCAGTACTTC. As protein: CASSLNQAYEQYF.

About this clone: One end of the junction does not line up with germline, which may come from a read error. This sequence joins TRBV19 and TRBJ2-7, with D possibly TRBD1 on 5 matching bases. CDR1 is LNHDA, CDR2 SQIVND, per germline (reference sequence). This CDR3 is built from 13 residues. In DNA, the CDR3 is TGTGCCAGTAGTGTCGACAGTAGCTACGAGCAATACTTC. Translating gives CASSVDSSYEQYF.

This clone was seen only once. Here the CDR3 reads CASSDPDRGSSYEQYF. The CDR3 DNA sequence: TGTGCCAGCAGTGACCCGGACAGGGGGAGCTCCTACGAGCAGTACTTC. The genes are TRBV25-1 and TRBJ2-7; 10 positions match TRBD1. The CDR3 length is 16 residues. Germline V lookup: CDR1 MGHDK, CDR2 SYGVNS. The junction had 5 bases not matched to a gene; V was cut back by 3 bases and J by 0 bases.

CDR3 sequence: CASSFAGASSYNEQFF. CDR3 nucleotide sequence: TGTGCCAGCAGCTTCGCCGGCGCGAGCTCCTACAATGAGCAGTTCTTC. The chain couples TRBV7-2 to TRBJ2-1; D not certain. V was clipped by 3 bases and J by 0 bases, with 12 bases between them. Germline V gene lookup returns CDR1 SGHTA and CDR2 FQGNSA. The CDR3 covers 16 residues. The full variable domain, its missing parts supplied by reference TRBV7-2 and TRBJ2-1, is GAGVSQSPSNKVTEKGKDVELRCDPISGHTALYWYRQSLGQGLEFLIYFQGNSAPDKSGLPSDRFSAERTGGSVSTLTIQRTQQEDSAVYLCASSFAGASSYNEQFFGPGTRLTVL.

The chain is built from TRBV28 and TRBJ2-7; TRBD2 is a possible D gene (6 bases). Germline CDR1 is MDHEN and CDR2 is SYDVKM. This CDR3 contains 16 residues. Between the trimmed V and J ends, which lost 5 bases and 1 base, there was a span of 18 bases. The CDR3 spells CASSLPPDAGSYEQYF. In nucleotides, the CDR3 is TGTGCCAGCAGTCTCCCTCCAGACGCGGGGTCCTACGAGCAGTACTTC.

The chain has TRBV7-2 and TRBJ2-7, with TRBD2 matching 10 bases. V dropped 5 bases and J dropped 3; count of bases not matched to a gene: 4. The CDR3 length is 14 residues. Germline-derived CDR1 and CDR2 are SGHTA and FQGNSA. The CDR3 DNA reads as TGTGCCAGCAGCCTACTAGCGGGGAACTACGAGCAGTACTTC. Amino acid sequence: CASSLLAGNYEQYF.

The chain couples TRBV30 to TRBJ1-1; D gene ambiguous. This CDR3 region has 13 residues. CDR1 is GTSNPN, CDR2 SVGIG, per germline (reference sequence). Trimming pared 4 bases from V and 4 bases from J, leaving 13 bases between. The CDR3 nucleotides read TGTGCCTGGAACCCGGGAGGAGGCACTGAAGCTTTCTTT. This translates into CAWNPGGGTEAFF.

This clone showed up just once. CDR3 amino acids: CASSSTLVRGYTF. CDR3 in DNA: TGTGCCAGCAGCTCCACCCTAGTTCGGGGCTACACCTTC. V and J are TRBV5-6 and TRBJ1-2; D is uncertain. CDR1 is SGHDT and CDR2 is YYEEEE in the germline V gene. The ends were cut back, 3 bases at V and 8 bases at J, with 14 bases in the middle. The CDR3 is made up of 13 amino acids.

The chain has TRBV6-5 and TRBJ2-5, with D maybe TRBD2 (5 bases). Trimming took 3 bases from V and 5 from J, leaving 16 bases between them. CDR1 is MNHEY, CDR2 SVGAGI, per germline. The CDR3 extends over 15 amino acids. CDR3 coding DNA: TGTGCCAGCAGTTATGAGGGCTACGCGGGTGAGACCCAGTACTTC. Translated, it gives CASSYEGYAGETQYF.

This chain connects TRBV21-1 to TRBJ1-2; TRBD1 is the table's D call, not checked against the DNA. TRBV21-1 is an annotated pseudogene. The CDR3 consists of 14 residues. CDR3 region: CASSTRQGKAGYTF. For the CDR3, the DNA is TGTGCCAGCAGCACAAGACAGGGGAAAGCTGGCTACACCTTC.

The chain recombines TRBV7-9 with TRBJ2-1; 8 nucleotides align to TRBD1. Per the germline V gene, CDR1 is SEHNR and CDR2 is FQNEAQ (reference sequence). The CDR3 has 12 amino acids. The V gene end was trimmed by 7 bases and the J gene end by 7 bases; junction bases not matched to a gene: 3. The CDR3 region has the DNA TGTGCCAGCACCAGGGACAGGAATGAGCAGTTCTTC. Its translation: CASTRDRNEQFF.

The CDR3 sequence is CASSYETIAGGLAKNIQYF. The CDR3 coding sequence is TGCGCCAGCAGCTACGAAACAATAGCGGGAGGTTTAGCCAAAAACATTCAGTACTTC. The chain is built from TRBV5-1 and TRBJ2-4; the match to TRBD2 covers 10 bases. V lost 3 bases, J lost 0 bases, and 12 bases stayed unmatched. The CDR3 length is 19 residues. From germline, CDR1 is SGHRS and CDR2 YFSETQ.